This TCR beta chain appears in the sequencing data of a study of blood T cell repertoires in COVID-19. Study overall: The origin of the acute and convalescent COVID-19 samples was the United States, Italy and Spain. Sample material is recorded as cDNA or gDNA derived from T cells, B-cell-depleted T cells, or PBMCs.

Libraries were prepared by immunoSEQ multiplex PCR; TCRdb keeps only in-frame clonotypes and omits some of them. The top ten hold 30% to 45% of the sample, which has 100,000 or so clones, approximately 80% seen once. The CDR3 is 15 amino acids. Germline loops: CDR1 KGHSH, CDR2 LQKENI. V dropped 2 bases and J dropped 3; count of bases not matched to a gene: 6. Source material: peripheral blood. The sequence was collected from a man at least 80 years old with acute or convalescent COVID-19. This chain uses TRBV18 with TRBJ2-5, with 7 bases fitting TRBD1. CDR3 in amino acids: CASSPEPGQKETQYF. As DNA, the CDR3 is TGTGCCAGCTCACCAGAACCGGGACAGAAAGAGACCCAGTACTTC.